These T cell receptor beta chains were read from a single sample in a study of cytotoxic CD8 clonotypes in ibrutinib-treated CLL. The data were produced by immunoSEQ multiplex PCR, yet TCRdb's version contains in-frame clones alone and is incomplete. The sample lists 250,000 to 350,000 clones, approximately 79% occurring once. The sequenced sample was PBMCs, obtained at disease progression, from a patient treated with ibrutinib. These receptors all stem from a human donor with chronic lymphocytic leukemia. Each CDR3 is given without its conserved first and last residue. Fields, in order: clone size, J gene, V gene, CDR3 length, CDR3 protein. Clone size is given for some rows only: seen once, a few or many times, or a class if the clone is expanded.

NA	TRBJ2-2	TRBV7-2	15	ASSPPGPHLGPGELF
few	TRBJ1-1	TRBV6-5	11	ATGQGANTEAF
NA	TRBJ2-1	TRBV29-1	8	SVVVGEQF
once	TRBJ2-3	TRBV6-9	15	ASSSPQSGLFTDTQY
NA	TRBJ2-7	TRBV15	11	ATSRGATYEQY
once	TRBJ1-6	TRBV9	13	ASSVLPRINSPLH
few	TRBJ1-1	TRBV9	10	ASSPYQVEAF
few	TRBJ2-7	TRBV7-8	9	ASSTYYEQY
NA	TRBJ2-1	TRBV19	12	ASSIVGPSGEQF
NA	TRBJ2-5	TRBV27	12	ASSRTGFQETQY
few	TRBJ1-5	TRBV10-3	11	AISEEVGQPQH
NA	TRBJ1-1	TRBV6-5	12	ASSYSWGLTEAF
NA	TRBJ1-5	TRBV10-3	11	AISAEKDLPQH
NA	TRBJ1-5	TRBV2	11	ASSERQLQPQH
NA	TRBJ1-1	TRBV11-2	12	ASSLTGVYTEAF
NA	TRBJ1-2	TRBV23-1	13	ARVERDIGNHGYT
NA	TRBJ2-1	TRBV15	14	ATSRDIQSSYNEQF
NA	TRBJ1-5	TRBV7-8	14	ASSPAGRRGNQPQH
NA	TRBJ2-5	TRBV7-3	14	ASSLTAGGPRETQY
NA	TRBJ2-3	TRBV5-1	13	ASSLGTVSTDTQY
NA	TRBJ2-7	TRBV27	14	ASSLQRLAGGGEQY
NA	TRBJ2-7	TRBV20-1	9	TVGIGYEQY
NA	TRBJ2-1	TRBV7-3	14	ASSLDLWEGRNEQF
NA	TRBJ2-7	TRBV4-1	16	ASSLTGTSGPSSYEQY
NA	TRBJ2-3	TRBV11-2	14	ASSLVYEDRGDTQY
once	TRBJ2-7	TRBV7-2	16	ASSPDRGFLERLNEQY
NA	TRBJ2-7	TRBV18	11	ASSRGGSYEQY
NA	TRBJ2-7	TRBV6-5	10	ASRSDTYEQY
once	TRBJ1-1	TRBV5-1	13	ASSNPGGKRGEAF
few	TRBJ1-2	TRBV2	12	ASSEPYENYGYT
NA	TRBJ2-5	TRBV5-5	9	ASSLLTGQY
few	TRBJ2-7	TRBV28	11	ASSRGGVYEQY
few	TRBJ2-7	TRBV5-1	11	ASSLDNGYEQY
NA	TRBJ2-1	TRBV18	10	ASSPMGFLQF
few	TRBJ2-1	TRBV14	13	ASSPQRGDFNEQF
NA	TRBJ2-7	TRBV5-8	8	ASSMGEQY
NA	TRBJ2-5	TRBV19	10	ASSNRVETQY
NA	TRBJ2-5	TRBV27	12	ASSPRLVRETQY
few	TRBJ2-1	TRBV6-5	13	ASSRDRGSYNEQF
once	TRBJ2-5	TRBV5-1	15	ASSLIGGGLYQETQY